These 18 T cell receptor beta chains originate from one sample sequenced in a study of blood T cell repertoires in COVID-19. Assay: immunoSEQ multiplex PCR; the TCRdb copy retains only in-frame clones and omits some. The data show 15,000 to 17,000 clones, with around four fifths seen just once and roughly 23% held by the top ten. The sequenced sample was peripheral blood. These receptors were obtained from a man aged 80 or over with active or convalescent COVID-19.

This CDR3 reads CASSQGVMYNEQFF. CDR3 DNA sequence: TGTGCCAGCAGCCAGGGGGTAATGTACAATGAGCAGTTCTTC. The V and J genes are TRBV9 and TRBJ2-1, with 7 positions matching TRBD1. The CDR3 is 14 residues long. Germline CDR1 is SGDLS and CDR2 is YYNGEE. Losses at the gene ends were 4 bases for V and 4 bases for J; bases not matched to a gene: 5.

The chain uses TRBV2 and TRBJ1-1; perhaps TRBD1 as D (5 bases). The CDR3 covers 12 residues. The germline V gene has CDR1 SNHLY and CDR2 FYNNEI. V was pared by 4 bases and J by 6 bases, with 9 bases between. The CDR3 region has the DNA TGTGCCAGCAGTGGGGGGGTAGCTGAAGCTTTCTTT. Translated: CASSGGVAEAFF.

The sample holds a few counts of this clone. The J gene is TRBJ1-1, the V gene TRBV27; TRBD1 matches 7 bases. Germline CDR1 is MNHEY and CDR2 is SMNVEV (reference sequence). V was pared by 5 bases and J by 5 bases, with 8 bases of the junction left unmatched. The CDR3 contains 14 residues. CDR3 sequence reads: CASSPYTRGTEAFF. The CDR3 DNA follows: TGTGCCAGCAGTCCTTATACCAGGGGGACTGAAGCTTTCTTT.

V usage is TRBV2 and J usage is TRBJ2-5; D might be TRBD1 (7 bases). Trimming cost V 4 bases and J 2 bases, with 11 bases left between them. The length of the CDR3 is 14 residues. The germline CDR1 and CDR2 sequences are SNHLY and FYNNEI. CDR3: CASSGPGGQETQYF. In DNA, the CDR3 is TGTGCCAGCAGTGGCCCAGGGGGGCAAGAGACCCAGTACTTC.

This chain links TRBV11-2 with TRBJ2-1, with D maybe TRBD2 (6 bases). The CDR3 runs 16 residues. The V gene's germline CDR1 is SGHAT and CDR2 FQNNGV. Trimming cost V 1 base and J 5 bases, with 15 bases left between them. CDR3 loop: CASSLVGGSFHNEQFF. The DNA for the CDR3 is TGTGCCAGCAGCTTAGTTGGGGGGAGTTTCCACAATGAGCAGTTCTTC.

The rearrangement links TRBV6-5 to TRBJ1-2; the match to TRBD1 covers 7 bases. After removal of 6 bases from V and 6 bases from J, the junction contained 4 bases not matched to a gene. The germline V gene has CDR1 MNHEY and CDR2 SVGAGI. This CDR3 spans 12 amino acids. The CDR3: CASRDRSDGYTF. The CDR3, as DNA: TGTGCCAGCAGGGACAGGTCGGATGGCTACACCTTC.

The rearrangement joins TRBV15 to TRBJ1-2; D may be TRBD1 (5 bases). V was trimmed by 1 base and J by 1 base, leaving 10 bases between them. The CDR3 totals 15 residues. Germline V gene data show CDR1 as LNHNV and CDR2 as YYDKDF (reference sequence). CDR3 DNA sequence: TGTGCCACCAGCAGAGGGCAGGGCGATAACTATGGCTACACCTTC. Its protein product is CATSRGQGDNYGYTF.

This rearrangement joins TRBV28 to TRBJ2-1; 8 bases match TRBD2. After removal of 2 bases from V and 6 bases from J, the junction contained 3 bases not matched to a gene. The CDR3 totals 14 residues. Germline lookup yields CDR1 MDHEN and CDR2 SYDVKM. DNA for the CDR3: TGTGCCAGCAGTTTACCGGGGGGGGGCAATGAGCAGTTCTTC. Residues: CASSLPGGGNEQFF.

The chain recombines TRBV19 with TRBJ1-5; D might be TRBD1 (5 bases). Germline V CDR1 and CDR2: LNHDA, SQIVND (reference sequence). The CDR3 contains 13 residues. V lost 3 bases to trimming and J lost 5 bases, with 8 bases between them. CDR3 coding DNA: TGTGCCAGTAGTATGGGGGAGGATCAGCCCCAGCATTTT. Encoded protein: CASSMGEDQPQHF.

This clone turned up a few times. The CDR3 spells CASSSDRGRDYGYTF. CDR3 nucleotides: TGTGCCAGTAGTTCCGACAGAGGGAGGGACTATGGCTACACCTTC. This chain links TRBV19 with TRBJ1-2; D might be TRBD1 (5 bases). The germline CDR1 and CDR2 sequences are LNHDA and SQIVND (reference sequence). V was pared by 5 bases and J by 3 bases, with 16 bases between. The CDR3 contains 15 residues.

This clone has a handful of counts. The J gene is TRBJ1-4, the V gene TRBV29-1; 8 nucleotides line up with TRBD1. The V gene end was trimmed by 4 bases and the J gene end by 7 bases; junction bases not matched to a gene: 8. Germline-derived CDR1 and CDR2 are SQVTM and ANQGSEA. The CDR3 length is 14 residues. The CDR3 nucleotides read TGCAGCGTTGCAGGACAGGGCGTTCCTGAAAAACTGTTTTTT. This gives the protein CSVAGQGVPEKLFF.

This chain links TRBV27 with TRBJ2-2; 9 bases agree with TRBD2. The V and J ends lost 3 bases and 5 bases, in that order; junction bases with no gene match: 7. This CDR3 region has 16 residues. From germline, CDR1 is MNHEY and CDR2 SMNVEV (reference sequence). The CDR3 reads CASSFTSAGGTGELFF. CDR3 DNA sequence: TGTGCCAGCAGTTTTACCTCTGCGGGAGGGACCGGGGAGCTGTTTTTT.

This chain joins TRBV30 and TRBJ2-3, with 10 bases that match TRBD1. CDR3 length: 14 residues. Germline lookup yields CDR1 GTSNPN and CDR2 SVGIG (reference sequence). V trimming: 5 bases; J trimming: 3 bases; junction bases outside the gene matches: 5. The CDR3 bases are TGTGCCTGGGACAGGGGGCGGAAAACAGATACGCAGTATTTT. Residues: CAWDRGRKTDTQYF.

The V and J genes are TRBV28 and TRBJ2-3, with TRBD1 matching over 7 bases. The CDR3 runs to 15 residues. From germline, CDR1 is MDHEN and CDR2 SYDVKM. The ends lost 6 bases at V and 1 base at J; junction bases unmatched: 7. The CDR3 protein is CASRPDRVGTDTQYF. CDR3 sequence (DNA): TGTGCCAGCAGACCCGACAGGGTGGGCACAGATACGCAGTATTTT.

The chain carries TRBV6-4 and TRBJ1-3, with TRBD1 as a possible D gene (6 bases). Between the trimmed V and J ends, which lost 3 bases and 9 bases, there was a span of 12 bases. The CDR3 is 13 residues long. Germline lookup yields CDR1 MRHNA and CDR2 SNTAGT. The CDR3, as DNA: TGTGCCAGCAGTGAGGCCCAGGGGACCACCATATATTTT. This encodes CASSEAQGTTIYF.

V usage is TRBV6-4 and J usage is TRBJ2-2, with D possibly matching TRBD2 (5 bases). Germline V CDR1 and CDR2: MRHNA, SNTAGT. Trimming cost V 2 bases and J 1 base, with 11 bases left between them. This CDR3 is 16 amino acids long. In nucleotides, the CDR3 is TGTGCCAGCAGTGACACTAGTGGGGAGAACACCGGGGAGCTGTTTTTT. This codes for CASSDTSGENTGELFF.

V is TRBV7-9 and J is TRBJ1-1; TRBD1 matches at 8 bases. V was pared by 5 bases and J by 5 bases, with 4 bases of the junction left unmatched. CDR1 is SEHNR, CDR2 FQNEAQ, per germline (reference sequence). The CDR3 is made up of 13 amino acids. The CDR3 bases are TGTGCCAGCAGCGGGGACAGGCGGACTGAAGCTTTCTTT. Encoded protein: CASSGDRRTEAFF.

The rearrangement joins TRBV6-2 or TRBV6-3 to TRBJ2-5; 8 nucleotides agree with TRBD2. The CDR3 totals 14 residues. The V segment lost 6 bases and the J segment 0 bases; nucleotides outside the gene matches: 3. CDR1 MNHEY and CDR2 SVGEGT come from the germline V gene. CDR3 residues: CASSLAGHQETQYF. The CDR3 DNA follows: TGTGCCAGCAGCCTAGCGGGCCACCAAGAGACCCAGTACTTC.